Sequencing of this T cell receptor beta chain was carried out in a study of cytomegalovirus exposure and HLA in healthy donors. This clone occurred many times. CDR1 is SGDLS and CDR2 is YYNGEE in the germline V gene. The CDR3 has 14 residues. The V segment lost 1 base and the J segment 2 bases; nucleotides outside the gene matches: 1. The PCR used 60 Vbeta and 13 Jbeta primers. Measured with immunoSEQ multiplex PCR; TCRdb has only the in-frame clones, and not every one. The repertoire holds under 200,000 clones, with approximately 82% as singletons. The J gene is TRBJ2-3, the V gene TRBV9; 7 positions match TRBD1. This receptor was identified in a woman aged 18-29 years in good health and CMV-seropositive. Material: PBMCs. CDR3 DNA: TGTGCCAGCAGCGTACAGGGGGTCACAGATACGCAGTATTTT. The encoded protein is CASSVQGVTDTQYF.